This paragraph covers one T cell receptor beta chain sequence. The record originates from a study of T cells in Graves' hyperthyroidism and ophthalmopathy. Fresh peripheral blood, 10 ml, was the source of the PBMCs. The CDR3 regions of TCR beta were amplified from RNA transcripts. Carried out on the TCR CDR3, a first-round RT-PCR used the HTBI primer set. MiXCR, applied by TCRdb to the multiplex PCR reads, yields one record per CDR3 protein. The sample holds around 610,000 distinct CDR3 sequences; under 15% are singletons and the top ten take around 4.5%. Germline V lookup: CDR1 ENHRY, CDR2 SYGVKD. CDR3 size: 14 residues. The V end was cut by 7 bases, the J end by 0 bases, with 12 bases between.

The rearrangement uses TRBV10-3 and TRBJ2-5; the D gene could be TRBD1 or TRBD2 (5 bases each). Input material: blood. The sequence was obtained from a woman between 35 and 50 years old with Graves' ophthalmopathy. CDR3 region: CAIKGTAYQETQYF. The CDR3, as DNA: TGTGCCATCAAAGGGACCGCGTACCAAGAGACCCAGTACTTC.